These 20 T cell receptor beta chains originate from one sample sequenced in a study of T-cell memory formation after mild COVID-19. MiXCR, applied by TCRdb to the 5' RACE reads, yields one record per CDR3 protein. The sample consists of 200,000 to 250,000 distinct CDR3 sequences, 15% of them appearing once. Sequencing used PBMCs or a T cell subset sorted from them (not recorded which). All receptors derive from an adult woman who had mild COVID-19 (a few samples of this study predate the infection). Cell type and time point are not known.

The gene calls are TRBV15 and TRBJ2-1; 8 bases match TRBD1. Germline V gene sequence: CDR1 LNHNV, CDR2 YYDKDF (reference sequence). CDR3 size: 13 residues. The V segment lost 8 bases and the J segment 10 bases; nucleotides outside the gene matches: 10. The CDR3 loop is CATAIQGAVEQFF. The CDR3 coding sequence is TGTGCCACCGCGATTCAGGGGGCCGTCGAGCAGTTCTTC.

Concerning this clonotype: A read error may explain this, as a much larger clone is one base away. The rearrangement joins TRBV30 to TRBJ1-1; no firm D call. The CDR3 is made up of 13 amino acids. Germline assignment: CDR1 GTSNPN and CDR2 SVGIG (reference sequence). CDR3 in DNA: TGTGACTGGAGTGTACAACTAGGGACTGAAGCTTTCTTT. As protein: CDWSVQLGTEAFF. Based on the CDR3 plus reference TRBV30 and TRBJ1-1, the full variable domain is SQTIHQWPATLVQPVGSPLSLECTVEGTSNPNLYWYRQAAGRGLQLLFYSVGIGQISSEVPQNLSASRPQDRQFILSSKKLLLSDSGFYLCDWSVQLGTEAFFGQGTRLTVV.

This clonotype has ten or more counts. The chain has TRBV20-1 and TRBJ1-5; no definite D call. V shed 0 bases and J shed 5 bases, with 5 bases lying between them. The germline V gene has CDR1 DFQATT and CDR2 SNEGSKA (reference sequence). This CDR3 is 12 amino acids long. CDR3 DNA sequence: TGCAGTGCTAGAGATCTTTATCAGCCCCAGCATTTT. This sequence encodes CSARDLYQPQHF.

The chain's CDR3 is CASSQKGTGAGELFF. DNA for the CDR3: TGCGCCAGCAGCCAGAAGGGGACAGGGGCCGGGGAGCTGTTTTTT. V usage is TRBV4-3 and J usage is TRBJ2-2; TRBD1 matches at 10 bases. Germline values: CDR1 LGHNA, CDR2 YSLEER. The V segment lost 3 bases and the J segment 6 bases; nucleotides outside the gene matches: 4. CDR3 length equals 15 residues.

The table lists this clonotype with a few counts. The chain joins TRBV6-6 to TRBJ2-7, with 12 bases lining up with TRBD2. The ends lost 6 bases at V and 0 bases at J; junction bases unmatched: 3. Germline V gene data show CDR1 as MNHNY and CDR2 as SVGAGI (reference sequence). This CDR3 has 15 amino acids. This CDR3 reads CASSTSGRSSYEQYF. DNA of the CDR3: TGTGCCAGCAGCACTAGCGGGAGGAGCTCCTACGAGCAGTACTTC.

Of note for this clonotype: Its ends do not fully match the called genes, so a read error is possible. The gene calls are TRBV4-2 and TRBJ2-7, with D unclear. CDR1 is LGHNA, CDR2 YNFKEQ, per germline. The length of the CDR3 is 16 residues. CDR3 sequence (DNA): TGTGCCAGCAGCAAAGAGGCTTCCTTCCAAGCCTACGAGCAGTACTTC. Encoded protein: CASSKEASFQAYEQYF.

There are a few counts of this clonotype. The chain is built from TRBV25-1 and TRBJ1-5; a possible D gene is TRBD1 (5 bases). The ends were cut back, 3 bases at V and 4 bases at J, with 13 bases in the middle. This CDR3 has 15 residues. CDR1 is MGHDK and CDR2 is SYGVNS in the germline V gene. CDR3 region: CASSDPRVPNQPQHF. For the CDR3, the DNA is TGTGCCAGCAGTGACCCCAGGGTTCCAAATCAGCCCCAGCATTTT.

The chain joins TRBV7-2 to TRBJ2-3, with a possible D match to TRBD2 (5 bases). CDR3 length: 16 amino acids. Trimming left V 5 bases short and J 0 bases short, with 15 bases between. The germline CDR1 and CDR2 sequences are SGHTA and FQGNSA. The CDR3 DNA is TGTGCCAGCAGCCCCAGGACTCGCTCTAGCACAGATACGCAGTATTTT. This encodes CASSPRTRSSTDTQYF.

V and J are TRBV5-4 and TRBJ2-5; 11 bases map to TRBD2. This CDR3 has 15 residues. Germline V gene sequence: CDR1 SGHNT, CDR2 YYREEE (reference sequence). J gave up 4 bases and V 4 bases, and 6 bases lay outside the gene matches. The CDR3 DNA reads as TGTGCCAGCAGCCTCCGACTAGCGGGGTCAGAGACCCAGTACTTC. This sequence encodes CASSLRLAGSETQYF.

In this sample, this clonotype turned up many times. The CDR3 sequence: CSVGVGQRAEAFF. CDR3 DNA sequence: TGCAGCGTTGGGGTCGGGCAACGGGCTGAAGCTTTCTTT. This sequence joins TRBV29-1 and TRBJ1-1; D is ambiguous. This CDR3 is built from 13 residues. Per germline, CDR1 SQVTM and CDR2 ANQGSEA. V was clipped by 4 bases and J by 6 bases, with 15 bases between them.

This clonotype came up a few times. The chain combines TRBV20-1 with TRBJ1-5; D unresolved. This CDR3 comprises 16 residues. Looked up from germline, CDR1 is DFQATT and CDR2 is SNEGSKA (reference sequence). V was shortened by 6 bases and J by 2 bases, with 20 bases between the two germline ends. The CDR3 loop is CSAGRAGVRGNQPQHF. DNA of the CDR3: TGCAGTGCGGGTCGAGCGGGCGTAAGGGGCAATCAGCCCCAGCATTTT.

This clonotype has ten or more counts. The gene calls are TRBV7-2 and TRBJ2-3; 8 positions agree with TRBD2. With 3 bases clipped from V and 1 base from J, the junction kept 3 bases outside the gene matches. This CDR3 is built from 15 residues. Germline V gene sequence: CDR1 SGHTA, CDR2 FQGNSA. CDR3 nucleotide sequence: TGTGCCAGCAGCTTCGGGGGGGGCCGCACAGATACGCAGTATTTT. It specifies CASSFGGGRTDTQYF.

This chain uses TRBV7-2 with TRBJ2-5; weak D call: TRBD1 (5 bases). Trimming shortened V by 1 base and J by 2 bases, and 14 bases separated the two germline ends. CDR3 size: 16 residues. CDR1 is SGHTA, CDR2 FQGNSA, per germline. Here the CDR3 DNA reads TGTGCCAGCAGCTTAGGACCAGGGAAGGGGCAAGAGACCCAGTACTTC. This codes for CASSLGPGKGQETQYF. Combining the CDR3 with reference TRBV7-2 and TRBJ2-5 gives the whole variable domain GAGVSQSPSNKVTEKGKDVELRCDPISGHTALYWYRQSLGQGLEFLIYFQGNSAPDKSGLPSDRFSAERTGGSVSTLTIQRTQQEDSAVYLCASSLGPGKGQETQYFGPGTRLLVL.

CDR3 DNA: TGTGCCAGCTCACCAGCCGGAGGATCCCAAGAGACCCAGTACTTC. It codes for CASSPAGGSQETQYF. The V gene is TRBV18, the J gene TRBJ2-5, with D possibly TRBD2 on 5 matching bases. Trimming cost V 2 bases and J 1 base, with 11 bases left between them. In germline, CDR1 is KGHSH, CDR2 LQKENI. This CDR3 region has 15 residues.

This clonotype was detected many times. V gene TRBV5-1 combines with J gene TRBJ2-7; D gene uncertain. The CDR3 loop spans 13 amino acids. The germline V and J ends were trimmed by 4 bases and 2 bases, with 10 bases remaining between them. The V gene's germline CDR1 is SGHRS and CDR2 YFSETQ. CDR3 sequence (DNA): TGCGCCAGCAGCAAGGACGGACCCTACGAGCAGTACTTC. Amino acids: CASSKDGPYEQYF. Drawing the rest from reference TRBV5-1 and TRBJ2-7, the complete variable domain is KAGVTQTPRYLIKTRGQQVTLSCSPISGHRSVSWYQQTPGQGLQFLFEYFSETQRNKGNFPGRFSGRQFSNSRSEMNVSTLELGDSALYLCASSKDGPYEQYFGPGTRLTVT.

The chain couples TRBV7-8 to TRBJ1-1, with no clear D. Germline CDR1 is SGHVS and CDR2 is FQNEAQ. This CDR3 has 15 residues. Trimming took 5 bases from V and 4 from J, leaving 17 bases between them. CDR3 in amino acids: CASSRNDGRLTEAFF. CDR3 DNA sequence: TGTGCCAGCAGCCGGAACGACGGAAGACTCACTGAAGCTTTCTTT.

This clonotype occurred a few times. This chain links TRBV15 with TRBJ2-5, with 8 bases aligning to TRBD2. The CDR3 loop spans 15 amino acids. The germline CDR1 and CDR2 sequences are LNHNV and YYDKDF (reference sequence). With V trimmed by 0 bases and J by 3 bases, 3 bases remained unmatched. The CDR3 loop reads CATSRDNSGEETQYF. The CDR3 DNA reads TGTGCCACCAGCAGAGACAATAGCGGGGAAGAGACCCAGTACTTC.

This clonotype turned up a few times. The gene calls are TRBV28 and TRBJ2-2; 8 bases agree with TRBD2. The CDR3 length is 17 residues. Trimming cost V 6 bases and J 0 bases; bases outside gene matches: 9. Germline V gene data show CDR1 as MDHEN and CDR2 as SYDVKM. CDR3 sequence: CASRESGGRPNTGELFF. In DNA form, the CDR3 reads TGTGCCAGCAGGGAGTCTGGCGGGAGGCCGAACACCGGGGAGCTGTTTTTT.

This clonotype was observed a few times. The chain joins TRBV7-9 to TRBJ1-4; D gene ambiguous. V lost 5 bases, J lost 8 bases, and 18 bases lay in between. This CDR3 spans 15 amino acids. Germline CDR1 and CDR2: SEHNR and FQNEAQ (reference sequence). The CDR3: CASSPRSWANEKLFF. CDR3 nucleotides: TGTGCCAGCAGCCCCCGATCTTGGGCAAACGAAAAACTGTTTTTT.

This clonotype was counted a few times. The chain carries TRBV5-1 and TRBJ2-7; D is uncertain. Trimming removed 4 bases at V and 6 bases at J, with 17 bases between. In germline, CDR1 is SGHRS, CDR2 YFSETQ. The CDR3 is 14 residues long. CDR3 sequence (DNA): TGCGCCAGCAGCCCCCGGATTTCGCCGATCGAGCAGTACTTC. It is translated as CASSPRISPIEQYF.